This T cell receptor (beta chain) was recovered during a study of response to subunit inactivated influenza vaccine (dated by TCRdb to about 2018). For the study in its entirety: To follow how T cells responded to a trivalent subunit inactivated influenza vaccine, the researchers relied on deep quantitative profiling of the T cell receptor repertoire.

V was cut back by 2 bases and J by 7 bases, leaving a gap of 2 bases between them. The CDR1 and CDR2 encoded by the germline V gene are SQVTM and ANQGSEA. Including the terminal cysteine and phenylalanine, the CDR3 comprises 10 residues. The read is trimmed to its CDR3 DNA, 30 bases read in frame from base 1. The library was obtained by RT-PCR. The listed sequencing device is Illumina HiSeq 2500. TCRdb took the public reads, trimmed them with fastp at Q25, ran MiXCR for clone calling and kept in-frame beta chains. Every CDR3 protein is listed once, alongside the most common genes and DNA of its rows. A total of roughly 700,000 distinct CDR3 sequences appear in this sample, about 15% of them only once. The ten largest account for approximately 6.5% of the sample. This clonotype was observed a few times. Its antigen remains unidentified. Per-nucleotide qualities are absent, and no much larger clonotype sits a single base away.

Overall results and qualifications from the work: The authors proposed that each seasonal influenza vaccination may bring in only a limited number of new T cells.

The receptor's source is a man aged 45-60 years who received an inactivated influenza vaccine. Donor details come from another sample of the same person, matched by shared clones. The chain links TRBV29-1 with TRBJ2-2, with no confident D gene call. Sequencing used PBMCs from blood, obtained around 15 days before vaccination. The nucleotides are TGCAGCGTTGAATACGGGGAGCTGTTTTTT. It translates as CSVEYGELFF.